The sequence of this T cell receptor (beta chain) was determined in a study of early T cells in non-severe SARS-CoV-2 infection. The CDR3 spans 15 residues. Germline CDR1 is DFQATT and CDR2 is SNEGSKA (reference sequence). Trimming cost V 0 bases and J 0 bases; bases outside gene matches: 1. This clonotype was seen a few times. TCRdb redid the calling of the 5' RACE reads with MiXCR, one entry per CDR3 protein. The sample yields about 83,000 distinct CDR3 sequences, around an eighth seen once. The TCR sequence derives from an adult who was a healthcare worker with PCR-confirmed SARS-CoV-2 infection or an uninfected control (not recorded which). The chain employs TRBV20-1 and TRBJ2-3; 9 positions agree with TRBD2. The sample consisted of whole blood. The CDR3 DNA reads TGCAGTGCTAGAGATCTAGCGGGGAGCACAGATACGCAGTATTTT. This gives the protein CSARDLAGSTDTQYF.